A selection of T cell receptor beta chains follows, all from one sample in a study of molecular identifiers for immune sequencing clone quantification. TCRdb itself ran the PCR reads through MiXCR, one entry per CDR3 protein. This table holds some 590,000 distinct CDR3 sequences, roughly 23% found once. The sample comprised naive CD8+ T cells from blood, with Jurkat cell RNA spiked in. Receptor source: a human donor in good health. Some libraries in this study had Jurkat cell RNA spiked in. The CDR3 runs from the conserved cysteine through the conserved F or W. D genes are given only for firm matches. A row's size may be missing; if present it is once, few, many or a size class.

d_call clone_size j_call v_call cdr3_aa cdr3_nt
TRBD2 few TRBJ2-7 TRBV5-8 CASSLRGSEYEQYF TGTGCCAGCAGCTTGCGCGGGAGTGAGTACGAGCAGTACTTC
- once TRBJ2-3 TRBV7-2 CASSLEIFSTDTQCF TGTGCCAGCAGCTTGGAAATATTTAGCACAGATACGCAGTGTTTT
TRBD1 few TRBJ2-7 TRBV10-3 CAISLDRTYEQYF TGTGCCATCAGTCTGGACAGGACCTACGAGCAGTACTTC
- - TRBJ1-1 TRBV6-2/TRBV6-3 CASSYSTDLGNTEAFF TGTGCCAGCAGTTACTCCACGGACCTCGGAAACACTGAAGCTTTCTTT
- - TRBJ2-7 TRBV28 CASSLTGSSSYEQYF TGTGCCAGCAGTTTAACCGGGAGCAGCTCCTACGAGCAGTACTTC
- many TRBJ2-7 TRBV5-1 CASSLALASHEQYF TGCGCCAGCAGCTTGGCCCTGGCGTCCCACGAGCAGTACTTC
- many TRBJ2-2 TRBV12-3/TRBV12-4 CASKSLGHTGELFF TGTGCCAGCAAAAGTTTGGGACACACCGGGGAGCTGTTTTTT
TRBD1 - TRBJ2-1 TRBV12-5 CASGLAKTGESGEQFF TGTGCTAGTGGTTTGGCCAAGACAGGGGAGAGTGGGGAGCAGTTCTTC
- many TRBJ1-5 TRBV5-1 CASSLMGYFFEPQHF TGCGCCAGCAGCTTGATGGGGTACTTTTTCGAGCCCCAGCATTTT
TRBD2 - TRBJ2-1 TRBV23-1 CASSQEPGLAGGPAYNEQFF TGCGCCAGCAGTCAAGAGCCCGGACTAGCGGGGGGGCCTGCCTACAATGAGCAGTTCTTC
- few TRBJ2-1 TRBV4-1 CASSQASGEQFF TGCGCCAGCAGCCAAGCCTCGGGAGAGCAGTTCTTC
- many TRBJ2-4 TRBV2 CASRNRGLYF TGTGCCAGCAGAAACAGGGGACTGTACTTC